These 3 T cell receptor beta chains were sequenced from one sample in a study of OX40 agonist ivuxolimab in advanced cancers. Method: immunoSEQ multiplex PCR; TCRdb's copy keeps in-frame clones and lacks some. The table has some 69,000 clones, around nine tenths seen once. Specimen: CD4+ or CD8+ T cells sorted from blood, collected in a trial of the OX40 agonist ivuxolimab. All receptors derive from an adult with an advanced solid tumor such as melanoma, head and neck, liver or kidney cancer.

The CDR3 DNA is TGCGCCAGCAGCCTGGATAGCGGGGGGTCCTACGAGCAGTACTTC. This codes for CASSLDSGGSYEQYF. The rearrangement joins TRBV5-1 to TRBJ2-7; 10 bases are shared with TRBD2. The germline gives CDR1 SGHRS, CDR2 YFSETQ. CDR3 length equals 15 residues. Trimming cost V 4 bases and J 1 base; bases outside gene matches: 5. Drawing the rest from reference TRBV5-1 and TRBJ2-7, the complete variable domain is KAGVTQTPRYLIKTRGQQVTLSCSPISGHRSVSWYQQTPGQGLQFLFEYFSETQRNKGNFPGRFSGRQFSNSRSEMNVSTLELGDSALYLCASSLDSGGSYEQYFGPGTRLTVT.

This clone appeared once. V and J are TRBV18 and TRBJ2-1; 7 bases map to TRBD1. The CDR3 runs 15 residues. CDR1 KGHSH and CDR2 LQKENI come from the germline V gene. V lost 6 bases, J lost 10 bases, and 15 bases stayed unmatched. CDR3 region: CASSQGPSGGEEQFF. As DNA, the CDR3 is TGTGCCAGCTCTCAGGGTCCGTCAGGGGGAGAAGAGCAGTTCTTC.

This rearrangement joins TRBV13 to TRBJ2-2, with a weak D call TRBD1 (7 bases). The CDR3 has 17 residues. V gave up 1 base and J gave up 3 bases, with 15 bases separating them. CDR1 PRHDT and CDR2 FYEKMQ come from the germline V gene (reference sequence). Written as DNA, the CDR3 is TGTGCCAGCAGCTTAGCCGGGGCAGGGGGGTACACCGGGGAGCTGTTTTTT. Translating gives CASSLAGAGGYTGELFF.